This TCR beta chain comes out of a study of regulatory T cells in long-lasting Graves disease. V dropped 1 base and J dropped 0 bases, with 9 bases sitting between them. The germline V gene encodes CDR1 DFQATT and CDR2 SNEGSKA (reference sequence). This CDR3 region has 14 residues. Building of the TCR beta libraries involved iRepertoire HTBI primers and Arm-PCR of CDR3 regions. TCRdb passed the multiplex PCR reads through MiXCR, listing each CDR3 protein once. In the table there are more than 350,000 distinct CDR3 sequences, around 20% of which are singletons. Time point in this sample: persistent/refractory GD, antithyroid drugs over 5 years with positive TRAb. RNA from PBMCs was the source of the TCR library.

The receptor's source is a female donor with Graves disease. The chain links TRBV20-1 to TRBJ1-1, with D perhaps TRBD1 (5 bases). This material consisted of peripheral blood mononuclear cells (PBMCs), taken when the disease was refractory, from a patient treated with antithyroid drugs. CDR3 coding DNA: TGCAGTGCTAGAGCCCGGGGGATGAACACTGAAGCTTTCTTT. This gives the protein CSARARGMNTEAFF.